Each of the 30 T cell receptor beta chains below was sequenced from the same sample in a study of CD8+ T cells in alopecia areata. The time point was: mouse skin 3 weeks after grafting. Extraction of RNA preceded its reverse transcription into cDNA, which served as the sequencing template. Sequenced by immunoSEQ multiplex PCR; TCRdb stores in-frame clones only, minus some. Observed are about 2,100 clones, no singletons, with the top ten taking approximately 12%. Sequences were derived from skin, sampled at week 3. Receptors were obtained from a C3H/HeJ mouse with alopecia areata. MHC haplotype here: H2-k.

The table lists this clone with many counts. Germline and genes: mouse. The DNA ends 4 residues before the CDR3 does, and the rest of the CDR3 is filled in from the germline J gene. The gene calls are TRBV13-2 and TRBJ1-2, with 7 bases that match TRBD1. Trimming at V came to 5 bases and at J to 2 bases, leaving 0 bases not matched to a gene. CDR1 NNHNN and CDR2 SYGAGS come from the germline V gene (reference sequence). The CDR3 has 12 amino acids. CDR3 sequence reads: CASGTGNSDYTF. The CDR3 bases that were read are TGTGCCAGCGGGACAGGGAACTCC.

Ten or more counts support this clone. The germline and genes are mouse ones. The CDR3 reads CASGDGNTEVFF. The sequenced part of the CDR3 DNA is TGTGCCAGCGGTGATGGGAACACA. V and J are TRBV13-2 and TRBJ1-1, with D unresolved. The read ends 4 residues shy of where the CDR3 ends; the end is completed using the germline J gene. The V gene's germline CDR1 is NNHNN and CDR2 SYGAGS (reference sequence). The length of the CDR3 is 12 residues. Trimming removed 0 bases from V and 1 base from J, with 1 base in between.

By its share, this clone is medium-sized. Each gene name is a mouse one. From the germline J gene comes the end of the CDR3, since the read stops 4 residues before it. This sequence joins TRBV1 and TRBJ2-5, with TRBD2 identical over 13 bases. CDR3 length: 16 amino acids. In germline, CDR1 is NSQYPW, CDR2 LRSPGD (reference sequence). The CDR3 DNA, read in part, is TGCACCTGCAGTGCAGAGGACTGGGGGGGCGCCGAC. Translated, it gives CTCSAEDWGGAD. The whole CDR3 sequence reads CTCSAEDWGGADTQYF.

This clone is deemed medium-sized. The genes are named according to mouse. The CDR3 end is not reached by the read, which stops 4 residues before it; the germline J gene fills it in. This rearrangement joins TRBV1 to TRBJ2-7; tentative D call: TRBD1 (6 bases). CDR1 is NSQYPW, CDR2 LRSPGD, per germline (reference sequence). The V gene lost 1 base and the J gene lost 0 bases, with 7 bases spanning the gap. The CDR3 length is 14 residues. The covered CDR3 bases are TGCACCTGCAGTGCAGGGACAGCCTCCTAT. It codes for CTCSAGTASY. The entire CDR3 protein reads CTCSAGTASYEQYF. Variable domain in full (rest from reference TRBV1 and TRBJ2-7): VTLLEQNPRWRLVPRGQAVNLRCILKNSQYPWMSWYQQDLQKQLQWLFTLRSPGDKEVKSLPGADYLATRVTDTELRLQVANMSQGRTLYCTCSAGTASYEQYFGPGTRLTVL.

By share, this clone ranks as medium-sized. Germline and genes: mouse. Read data end 4 residues before the CDR3 end; the end is taken from the germline J gene. The chain links TRBV1 to TRBJ2-5; 10 bases line up with TRBD2. Germline V gene lookup returns CDR1 NSQYPW and CDR2 LRSPGD (reference sequence). The CDR3 is 16 residues long. The CDR3 reads CTCSAEGWGGADTQYF. The sequenced part of the CDR3 DNA is TGCACCTGCAGTGCAGAGGGCTGGGGGGGCGCCGAC.

In its sample, this clone ranks as large. Mouse names are used for the genes. The sequence runs out 4 residues before the end of the CDR3; the remainder is reconstructed from the germline J gene. The rearrangement uses TRBV1 and TRBJ2-1; D is possibly TRBD2 (6 bases). With 0 bases removed from V and 6 bases from J, the gap between germline ends came to 12 bases. This CDR3 is built from 15 residues. Per germline, CDR1 NSQYPW and CDR2 LRSPGD (reference sequence). The CDR3 bases that were read are TGCACCTGCAGTGCAGATCCCGTGGGGGTTGCT. Its protein product is CTCSADPVGVA. The full CDR3 is CTCSADPVGVAEQFF.

This clone is categorized as medium-sized. Gene names follow the mouse nomenclature. The CDR3 extends 4 residues past the end of the read, so its final part is completed from the germline J gene. V gene TRBV13-2 combines with J gene TRBJ2-1; 9 bases agree with TRBD2. Germline V gives CDR1 NNHNN, CDR2 SYGAGS (reference sequence). The CDR3 is 12 residues long. V shed 8 bases and J 6 bases; nucleotides not matched to a gene: 3. The part of the CDR3 DNA that was read is TGTGCCAGGACTGGGGGCCTTGCT. Translating it yields CARTGGLA. The full-length CDR3 reads as CARTGGLAEQFF.

This clone is labeled medium-sized. Gene labels here are mouse ones. Read coverage stops 4 residues before the CDR3 terminus; the germline J gene supplies the remainder. The chain employs TRBV1 and TRBJ2-2; a possible D gene is TRBD2 (6 bases). With 1 base removed from V and 0 bases from J, the gap between germline ends came to 9 bases. From germline, CDR1 is NSQYPW and CDR2 LRSPGD (reference sequence). The CDR3 sequence is 16 residues long. The DNA read from the CDR3 is TGCACCTGCAGTGCAGGACTGGCCTCAAACACCGGG. Protein product: CTCSAGLASNTG. The whole CDR3 sequence reads CTCSAGLASNTGQLYF.

This clone is judged medium-sized. Gene names are the mouse ones. The CDR3 end lies 4 residues beyond the end of the read and is filled in from the germline J gene. The rearrangement links TRBV5 to TRBJ2-5, with 11 bases lining up with TRBD2. CDR3 length: 15 amino acids. Germline V CDR1 and CDR2: LGHNA, YNLKQL (reference sequence). Incomplete CDR3 DNA: TGTGCCAGCAGCCAAGAGGGACTGGGGGAAGAC. Its translation is CASSQEGLGED. The entire CDR3 is CASSQEGLGEDTQYF.

Worth noting for this clone: These gene names are mouse names. The read stops 4 residues short of the end of the CDR3; the missing end is completed from the germline J gene. The chain carries TRBV13-1 and TRBJ2-5, with D possibly being TRBD2 (7 bases). The germline V gene encodes CDR1 NSHNY and CDR2 SYGAGN. This CDR3 has 14 amino acids. The CDR3 reads CASSDWGQEDTQYF. Incomplete CDR3 DNA: TGTGCCAGCAGTGACTGGGGGCAAGAAGAC.

At least ten counts were recorded for this clone. Mouse names are used for the genes. The sequenced fragment ends 4 residues before the CDR3 boundary, so the rest is inferred from the germline J gene. J is TRBJ2-3 and V is TRBV12-2, with a weak D call TRBD2 (8 bases). Germline assignment: CDR1 SGHLS and CDR2 HYDKME. Between the trimmed V and J ends, which lost 0 bases and 2 bases, there was a span of 11 bases. The CDR3 spans 15 residues. Incomplete CDR3 DNA: TGTGCCAGCTCTCTCCAGGGGGGGCTTGCAGAA. It translates to CASSLQGGLAE. The CDR3 reads in full as CASSLQGGLAETLYF. The variable domain in full, completed from reference TRBV12-2 and TRBJ2-3, reads NSGVVQSPRYIIKGKGERSILKCIPISGHLSVAWYQQTQGQELKFFIQHYDKMERDKGNLPSRFSVQQFDDYHSEMNMSALELEDSAVYFCASSLQGGLAETLYFGSGTRLTVL.

By frequency in the sample, this clone is medium-sized. The genes and germline here are from mouse. Coverage ceases 4 residues before the CDR3 finishes, and the germline J gene fills in the end. The chain is built from TRBV13-3 and TRBJ2-3; D not certain. The germline V and J ends were trimmed by 2 bases and 0 bases, with 7 bases remaining between them. This CDR3 has 14 amino acids. Looked up from germline, CDR1 is NNHDY and CDR2 is SYVADS. CDR3 bases read: TGTGCCAGCAGTGACAGACATAGTGCAGAA. It codes for CASSDRHSAE. The entire CDR3 reads CASSDRHSAETLYF.

By share, this clone counts as medium-sized. The gene names here belong to mouse. The read ends 4 residues early relative to the CDR3; the germline J gene fills the gap. The same CDR3 is also encoded by other DNA sequences in this sample. The chain links TRBV19 to TRBJ1-1; 7 nucleotides match TRBD1. This CDR3 spans 14 amino acids. CDR1 and CDR2 (germline): FNHDT, SITEND (reference sequence). The ends lost 5 bases at V and 0 bases at J; junction bases unmatched: 4. CDR3 DNA (partial): TGTGCCAGCAGGAGGGACAGTGCAAACACA. It codes for CASRRDSANT. The complete CDR3 protein is CASRRDSANTEVFF.

This clone was observed many times. Gene and germline names: mouse. The read is 4 residues too short to cover the CDR3 end, so that end is filled in from the germline J gene. The chain uses TRBV16 and TRBJ1-1, with TRBD1 as a possible D gene (5 bases). The germline V and J ends were trimmed by 3 bases and 3 bases, with 8 bases remaining between them. This CDR3 comprises 13 residues. Germline assignment: CDR1 SGHSA and CDR2 FRNQAP. CDR3 DNA (partial): TGTGCAAGCAGCTTGGGGGGAGACACA. It codes for CASSLGGDT. The complete CDR3 protein is CASSLGGDTEVFF. The entire variable domain, with the rest obtained from reference TRBV16 and TRBJ1-1, is as follows: NAGVIQTPRHKVTGKGQEATLWCEPISGHSAVFWYRQTIVQGLEFLTYFRNQAPIDDSGMPKERFSAQMPNQSHSTLKIQSTQPQDSAVYLCASSLGGDTEVFFGKGTRLTVV.

This clone is labeled as large (0.1 to 1%). Gene names are mouse gene names. The CDR3 goes on 4 residues after the read ends, and that part is filled in from the germline J gene. Other DNA variants within this sample encode the same CDR3. This sequence joins TRBV13-2 and TRBJ2-2, with a possible D match to TRBD1 (5 bases). The V end lost 5 bases, the J end lost 0 bases, and 8 bases lay between the germline ends. Per the germline V gene, CDR1 is NNHNN and CDR2 is SYGAGS (reference sequence). The CDR3 runs 14 residues. CDR3 bases read: TGTGCCAGCGGCGAGACAGCAAACACCGGG. Translating it yields CASGETANTG. The CDR3 in its entirety is CASGETANTGQLYF.

This clone was seen ten or more times. The genes are named according to mouse. The read terminates 4 residues before the CDR3 end, so the remaining end is supplied by the germline J gene. This chain connects TRBV13-1 to TRBJ2-2, with D tentatively TRBD1 (6 bases). This CDR3 is 17 amino acids long. Between the trimmed V and J ends, which lost 3 bases and 1 base, there was a span of 16 bases. Germline-derived CDR1 and CDR2 are NSHNY and SYGAGN. CDR3 in amino acids: CASSAPRGQKNTGQLYF. CDR3 bases read: TGTGCCAGCAGTGCCCCCCGGGGACAAAAAAACACCGGG.

This clone counts as large (0.1 to 1%). Gene names and germline refer to mouse. Partial CDR3 DNA: TGTGCCAGCAGTATGAGGGTCCAAGAC. The encoded protein is CASSMRVQD. The whole CDR3 region reads CASSMRVQDTQYF. The chain joins TRBV19 to TRBJ2-5; D is uncertain. The read is 4 residues too short to cover the CDR3 end, so that end is filled in from the germline J gene. Trimming took off 2 bases at V and 2 bases at J, with 6 bases between the two ends. This CDR3 is 13 amino acids long. The germline gives CDR1 FNHDT, CDR2 SITEND (reference sequence).

At least ten counts were recorded for this clone. Mouse gene names and germline throughout. The read stops 4 residues short of the end of the CDR3; the missing end is completed from the germline J gene. The chain combines TRBV13-2 with TRBJ2-5, with TRBD1 matching over 8 bases. This CDR3 comprises 16 residues. Trimming cost V 2 bases and J 0 bases; bases outside gene matches: 5. Germline V gene lookup returns CDR1 NNHNN and CDR2 SYGAGS (reference sequence). The CDR3 DNA, read in part, is TGTGCCAGCGGTGAGCCCAGGGGGCTTAACCAAGAC. It encodes CASGEPRGLNQD. The whole CDR3 region reads CASGEPRGLNQDTQYF.

This clone was recorded at least ten times. Mouse gene names and germline throughout. The read ends 4 residues shy of where the CDR3 ends; the end is completed using the germline J gene. The rearrangement joins TRBV5 to TRBJ2-7; 9 bases agree with TRBD2. This CDR3 has 15 residues. Germline trimming cut 1 base from V and 0 bases from J; bases unmatched to any gene: 1. Looked up from germline, CDR1 is LGHNA and CDR2 is YNLKQL (reference sequence). The covered CDR3 bases are TGTGCCAGCAGCCAAGTGGGGGGGCGCTCCTAT. The encoded protein is CASSQVGGRSY. The complete CDR3 sequence is CASSQVGGRSYEQYF.

This clone is labeled medium-sized (0.01 to 0.1%). These gene names are mouse names. The CDR3 loop reads CTCSPRDIYEQYF. The DNA read from the CDR3 is TGCACCTGCAGCCCTCGGGACATCTAT. The V call is TRBV1, the J call TRBJ2-7; D might be TRBD1 (6 bases). The read ends 4 residues before the CDR3 terminus; that terminus is restored from the germline J gene. Germline CDR1 NSQYPW, CDR2 LRSPGD (reference sequence). The V end lost 6 bases, the J end lost 3 bases, and 12 bases lay between the germline ends. The CDR3 covers 13 residues. Variable domain in full (rest from reference TRBV1 and TRBJ2-7): VTLLEQNPRWRLVPRGQAVNLRCILKNSQYPWMSWYQQDLQKQLQWLFTLRSPGDKEVKSLPGADYLATRVTDTELRLQVANMSQGRTLYCTCSPRDIYEQYFGPGTRLTVL.

This clone was seen more than once but under ten times. The germline and genes are mouse ones. From the germline J gene comes the end of the CDR3, since the read stops 4 residues before it. The V gene is TRBV5, the J gene TRBJ2-5; D might be TRBD1 (6 bases). This CDR3 spans 15 amino acids. The V and J ends lost 4 bases and 0 bases respectively, with 11 bases between them. Germline V lookup: CDR1 LGHNA, CDR2 YNLKQL (reference sequence). CDR3 sequence: CASSPGTINQDTQYF. Partial CDR3 DNA: TGTGCCAGCAGCCCCGGGACAATTAACCAAGAC.

This clone was seen a handful of times. Gene names are the mouse ones. The DNA read from the CDR3 is TGTGCCAGCAGTAGGGGGGGGGCTAGTGCAGAA. It encodes CASSRGGASAE. The whole CDR3 region reads CASSRGGASAETLYF. The chain links TRBV19 to TRBJ2-3; 8 bases fit TRBD2. The read finishes 4 residues shy of the CDR3 end, and the germline J gene is used to complete it. This CDR3 contains 15 residues. Germline CDR1 reads FNHDT; CDR2 reads SITEND (reference sequence). V gave up 3 bases and J gave up 0 bases; unmatched junction bases: 3.

By sample share, this clone is medium-sized. Germline and genes: mouse. The read is 4 residues too short to cover the CDR3 end, so that end is filled in from the germline J gene. J is TRBJ1-1 and V is TRBV1; TRBD1 agrees at 10 bases. The junction had 4 bases not matched to a gene; V was cut back by 6 bases and J by 0 bases. This CDR3 comprises 15 residues. Germline lookup yields CDR1 NSQYPW and CDR2 LRSPGD (reference sequence). CDR3 region: CTCSPGTGANTEVFF. CDR3 DNA, as far as it was read: TGCACCTGCAGCCCCGGGACAGGGGCAAACACA.

As to this clone: Each gene name is a mouse one. The read halts 4 residues ahead of the CDR3 end, with the missing end drawn from the germline J gene. This chain uses TRBV5 with TRBJ2-7, with TRBD2 matching 12 bases. The length of the CDR3 is 15 residues. CDR1 LGHNA and CDR2 YNLKQL come from the germline V gene (reference sequence). The sequenced part of the CDR3 DNA is TGTGCCAGCAGCAGACCGGGACTGGGGGGTTAT. Residues: CASSRPGLGGY. The CDR3, in full, reads CASSRPGLGGYEQYF.

This clone was found many times. Each gene name is a mouse one. The CDR3 end falls 4 residues outside the read, so it is completed with the germline J gene. The chain combines TRBV13-3 with TRBJ2-7; D possibly corresponds to TRBD2 (7 bases). The CDR3 loop spans 14 amino acids. Germline V CDR1 and CDR2: NNHDY, SYVADS. Trimming shortened V by 0 bases and J by 0 bases, and 7 bases separated the two germline ends. CDR3 loop: CASSDGGASYEQYF. CDR3 DNA, as far as it was read: TGTGCCAGCAGTGATGGGGGGGCCTCCTAT.

This clone has at least ten counts. The gene names here belong to mouse. The observed sequence ends 4 residues before the CDR3 terminus, with the missing tail filled in from the germline J gene. The chain employs TRBV19 and TRBJ2-2, with a weak D call TRBD1 (6 bases). CDR3 size: 14 residues. The V gene's germline CDR1 is FNHDT and CDR2 SITEND (reference sequence). V lost 1 base and J lost 6, with 10 bases in between. The CDR3 spells CASSINREAGQLYF. Partial CDR3 DNA: TGTGCCAGCAGTATAAACAGGGAGGCCGGG.

This clone was seen a few times. The genes and germline here are from mouse. The CDR3 end is not reached by the read, which stops 4 residues before it; the germline J gene fills it in. The rearrangement links TRBV13-2 to TRBJ2-5; perhaps TRBD1 as D (8 bases). In germline, CDR1 is NNHNN, CDR2 SYGAGS (reference sequence). CDR3 length equals 15 residues. Here the CDR3 reads CASGATGGGKDTQYF. The sequenced part of the CDR3 DNA is TGTGCCAGCGGGGCAACAGGGGGGGGGAAAGAC.

Worth noting for this clone: Gene names refer to mouse genes. The CDR3 extends 4 residues past the end of the read, so its final part is completed from the germline J gene. V usage is TRBV13-1 and J usage is TRBJ2-2; weak D call: TRBD1 (6 bases). From germline, CDR1 is NSHNY and CDR2 SYGAGN. V was clipped by 3 bases and J by 2 bases, with 11 bases between them. This CDR3 has 15 amino acids. The sequenced part of the CDR3 DNA is TGTGCCAGCAGTGGTTCCAGGGGTAACACCGGG. It encodes CASSGSRGNTG. The whole CDR3 is CASSGSRGNTGQLYF.

Ten or more counts support this clone. Gene names and germline refer to mouse. The read finishes 4 residues shy of the CDR3 end, and the germline J gene is used to complete it. This sample includes further DNA sequences coding for the same CDR3. V usage is TRBV13-1 and J usage is TRBJ2-3, with D perhaps TRBD2 (5 bases). The CDR3 length is 15 residues. Germline loops: CDR1 NSHNY, CDR2 SYGAGN. V was cut by 2 bases and J by 0 bases, with 10 bases left in between. The covered CDR3 bases are TGTGCCAGCAGTGACGTTGGGGTTAGTGCAGAA. It translates to CASSDVGVSAE. The CDR3, in full, reads CASSDVGVSAETLYF.

This clone was observed a handful of times. Mouse gene names and germline throughout. The read finishes 4 residues shy of the CDR3 end, and the germline J gene is used to complete it. This chain connects TRBV13-3 to TRBJ2-7, with TRBD1 matching 9 bases. The CDR3 extends over 14 amino acids. CDR1 is NNHDY and CDR2 is SYVADS in the germline V gene. J gave up 3 bases and V 2 bases, and 3 bases lay outside the gene matches. CDR3 DNA, as far as it was read: TGTGCCAGCAGTGAAATGGGACAGGGCTAT. It codes for CASSEMGQGY. In full, the CDR3 is CASSEMGQGYEQYF.